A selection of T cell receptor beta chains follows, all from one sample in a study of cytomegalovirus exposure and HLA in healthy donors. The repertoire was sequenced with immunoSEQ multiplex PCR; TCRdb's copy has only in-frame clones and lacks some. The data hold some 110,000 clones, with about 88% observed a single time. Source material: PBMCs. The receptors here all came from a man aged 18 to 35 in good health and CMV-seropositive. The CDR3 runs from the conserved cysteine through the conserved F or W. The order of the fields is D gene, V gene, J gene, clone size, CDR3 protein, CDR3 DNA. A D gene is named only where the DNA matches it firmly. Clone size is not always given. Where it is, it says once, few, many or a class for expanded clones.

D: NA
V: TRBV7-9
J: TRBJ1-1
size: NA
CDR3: CASSAIDRDTDTEAFF
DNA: TGTGCCAGCAGCGCTATAGACCGGGACACGGACACTGAAGCTTTCTTT

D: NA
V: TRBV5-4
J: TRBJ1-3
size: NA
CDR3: CASSTTGSSGNTIYF
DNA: TGTGCCAGCAGCACCACAGGGAGCTCTGGAAACACCATATATTTT

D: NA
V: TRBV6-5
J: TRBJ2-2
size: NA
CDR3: CASSYDRFANTGELFF
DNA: TGTGCCAGCAGTTACGACAGGTTCGCGAACACCGGGGAGCTGTTTTTT

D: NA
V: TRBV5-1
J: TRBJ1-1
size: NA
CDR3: CASSLQGEGTEAFF
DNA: TGCGCCAGCAGCTTGCAAGGGGAGGGCACTGAAGCTTTCTTT

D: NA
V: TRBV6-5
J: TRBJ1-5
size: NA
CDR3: CASSYQGSGNQPQHF
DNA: TGTGCCAGCAGTTACCAGGGATCCGGCAATCAGCCCCAGCATTTT

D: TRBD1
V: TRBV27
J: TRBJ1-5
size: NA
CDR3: CASGNRGWNQPQHF
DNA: TGTGCCAGCGGCAACAGGGGTTGGAATCAGCCCCAGCATTTT

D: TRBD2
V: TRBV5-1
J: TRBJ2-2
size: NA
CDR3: CASSPWGGAGGELFF
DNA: TGCGCCAGCAGCCCCTGGGGAGGGGCCGGCGGGGAGCTGTTTTTT

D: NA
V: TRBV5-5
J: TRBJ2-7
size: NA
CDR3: CASSRETTGFYEQYF
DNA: TGTGCCAGCAGCCGTGAAACAACAGGTTTCTACGAGCAGTACTTC

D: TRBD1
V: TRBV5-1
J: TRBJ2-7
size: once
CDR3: CASSLVGQKYEQYF
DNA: TGCGCCAGCAGCTTGGTGGGACAGAAATACGAGCAGTACTTC

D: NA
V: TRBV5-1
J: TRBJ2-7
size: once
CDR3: CASSDTLSSYEQYF
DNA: TGCGCCAGCAGCGACACTCTCAGCTCCTACGAGCAGTACTTC

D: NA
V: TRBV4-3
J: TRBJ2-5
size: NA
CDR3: CASSRGTLDQETQYF
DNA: TGCGCCAGCAGCCGGGGGACTCTCGACCAAGAGACCCAGTACTTC

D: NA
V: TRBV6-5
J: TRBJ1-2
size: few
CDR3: CAARQASYGYTF
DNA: TGTGCCGCCAGACAGGCCTCCTATGGCTACACCTTC

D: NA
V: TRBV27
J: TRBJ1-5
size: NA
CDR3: CASSSLPQTGSNQPQHF
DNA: TGTGCCAGCAGTTCCCTACCCCAGACAGGAAGCAATCAGCCCCAGCATTTT

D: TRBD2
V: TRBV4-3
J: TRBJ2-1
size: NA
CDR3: CASSHGTSGGGYNEQFF
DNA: TGCGCCAGCAGCCACGGGACTAGCGGGGGGGGCTACAATGAGCAGTTCTTC

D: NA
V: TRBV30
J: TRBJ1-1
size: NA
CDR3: CAWSRNTEAFF
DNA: TGTGCCTGGAGTCGGAACACTGAAGCTTTCTTT

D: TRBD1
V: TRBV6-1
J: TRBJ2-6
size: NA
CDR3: CASSEGTGAGANVLTF
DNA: TGTGCCAGCAGCGAAGGGACAGGGGCTGGGGCCAACGTCCTGACTTTC

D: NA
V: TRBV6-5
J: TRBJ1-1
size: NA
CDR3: CASSPDLSEAFF
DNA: TGTGCCAGCAGCCCCGACTTATCCGAAGCTTTCTTT

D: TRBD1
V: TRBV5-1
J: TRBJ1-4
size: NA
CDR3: CASSLFGTAANEKLFF
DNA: TGCGCCAGCAGCTTGTTTGGGACAGCTGCTAATGAAAAACTGTTTTTT

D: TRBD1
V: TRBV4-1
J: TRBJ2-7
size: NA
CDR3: CASSQGLTGGGSYEQYF
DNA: TGCGCCAGCAGCCAAGGACTGACAGGGGGGGGTTCCTACGAGCAGTACTTC

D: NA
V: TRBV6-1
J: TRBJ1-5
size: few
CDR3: CASNTPWGDVQPQHF
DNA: TGTGCCAGCAATACCCCTTGGGGGGACGTTCAGCCCCAGCATTTT

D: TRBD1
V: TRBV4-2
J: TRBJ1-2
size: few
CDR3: CASSQDRDRAYGYTF
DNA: TGTGCCAGCAGCCAAGACCGGGACAGGGCCTATGGCTACACCTTC

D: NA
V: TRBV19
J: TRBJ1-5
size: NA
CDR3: CASSPLVRRDSPQHF
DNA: TGTGCCAGTAGTCCGCTGGTCCGAAGGGACTCCCCCCAGCATTTT

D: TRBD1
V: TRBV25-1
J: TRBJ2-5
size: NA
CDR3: CASSEALRGETQYF
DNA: TGTGCCAGCAGTGAGGCCCTCAGGGGGGAGACCCAGTACTTC